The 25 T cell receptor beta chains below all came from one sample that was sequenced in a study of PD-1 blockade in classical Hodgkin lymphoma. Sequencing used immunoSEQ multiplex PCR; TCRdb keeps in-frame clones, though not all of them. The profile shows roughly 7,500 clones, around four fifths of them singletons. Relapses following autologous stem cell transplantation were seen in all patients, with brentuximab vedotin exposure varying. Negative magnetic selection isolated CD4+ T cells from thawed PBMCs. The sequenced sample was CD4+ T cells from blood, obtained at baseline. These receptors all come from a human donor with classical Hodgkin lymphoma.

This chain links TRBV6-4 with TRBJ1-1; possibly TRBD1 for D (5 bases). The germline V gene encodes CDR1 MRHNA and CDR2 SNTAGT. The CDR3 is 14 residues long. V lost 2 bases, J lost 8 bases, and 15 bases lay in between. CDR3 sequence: CASSDEVGGPEAFF. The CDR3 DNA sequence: TGTGCCAGCAGTGACGAAGTTGGGGGTCCCGAAGCTTTCTTT.

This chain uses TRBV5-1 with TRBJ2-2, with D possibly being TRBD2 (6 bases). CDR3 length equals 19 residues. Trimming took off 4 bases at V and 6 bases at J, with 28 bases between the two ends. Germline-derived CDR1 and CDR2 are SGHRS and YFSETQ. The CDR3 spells CASSARKLALRAYPGELFF. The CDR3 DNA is TGCGCCAGCAGCGCAAGGAAACTAGCTCTCCGAGCTTACCCCGGGGAGCTGTTTTTT.

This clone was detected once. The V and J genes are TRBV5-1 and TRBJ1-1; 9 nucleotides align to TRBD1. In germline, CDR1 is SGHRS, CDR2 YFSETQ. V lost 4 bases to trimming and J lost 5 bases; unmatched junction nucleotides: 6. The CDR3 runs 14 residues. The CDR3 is CASSEPGQGTEAFF. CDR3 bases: TGCGCCAGCAGCGAACCGGGACAGGGAACTGAAGCTTTCTTT.

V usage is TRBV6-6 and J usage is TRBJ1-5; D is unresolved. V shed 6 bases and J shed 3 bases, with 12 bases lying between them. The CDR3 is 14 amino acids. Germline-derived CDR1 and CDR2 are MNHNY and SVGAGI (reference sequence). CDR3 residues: CASSIDLINQPQHF. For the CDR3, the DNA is TGTGCCAGCAGCATCGACCTAATCAATCAGCCCCAGCATTTT.

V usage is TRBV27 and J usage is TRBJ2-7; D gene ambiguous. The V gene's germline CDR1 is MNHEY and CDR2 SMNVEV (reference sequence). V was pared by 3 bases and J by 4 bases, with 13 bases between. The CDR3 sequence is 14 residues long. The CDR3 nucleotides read TGTGCCAGCAGTTTCCGTGGTCAACCATACGAGCAGTACTTC. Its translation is CASSFRGQPYEQYF.

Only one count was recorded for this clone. The CDR3 nucleotides read TGTGCCAGCAGTTACCTAGGAACGTCGGGCGGCTACACCTTC. Translation gives CASSYLGTSGGYTF. V gene TRBV6-6 combines with J gene TRBJ1-2; D call uncertain. V lost 2 bases, J lost 8 bases, and 15 bases lay in between. The CDR3 totals 14 residues. Per the germline V gene, CDR1 is MNHNY and CDR2 is SVGAGI (reference sequence).

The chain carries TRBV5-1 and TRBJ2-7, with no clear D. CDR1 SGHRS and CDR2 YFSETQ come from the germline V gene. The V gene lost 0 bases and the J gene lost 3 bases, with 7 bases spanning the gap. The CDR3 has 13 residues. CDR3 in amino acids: CASSLDGYYEQYF. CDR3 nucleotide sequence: TGCGCCAGCAGCTTGGATGGCTACTACGAGCAGTACTTC.

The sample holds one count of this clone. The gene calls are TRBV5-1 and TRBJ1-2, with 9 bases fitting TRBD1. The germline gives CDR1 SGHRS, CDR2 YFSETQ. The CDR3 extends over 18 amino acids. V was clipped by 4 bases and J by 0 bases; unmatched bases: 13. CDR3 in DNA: TGCGCCAGCAGCCAGAGGGCGGGACAGGGATCCCCTAACTATGGCTACACCTTC. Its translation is CASSQRAGQGSPNYGYTF.

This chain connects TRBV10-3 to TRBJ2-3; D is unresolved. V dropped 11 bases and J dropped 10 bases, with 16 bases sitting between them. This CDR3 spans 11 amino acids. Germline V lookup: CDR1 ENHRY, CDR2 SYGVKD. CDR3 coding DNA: TGTGCCGCCGGAAACTGGGGTGCGCAGTATTTT. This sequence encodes CAAGNWGAQYF.

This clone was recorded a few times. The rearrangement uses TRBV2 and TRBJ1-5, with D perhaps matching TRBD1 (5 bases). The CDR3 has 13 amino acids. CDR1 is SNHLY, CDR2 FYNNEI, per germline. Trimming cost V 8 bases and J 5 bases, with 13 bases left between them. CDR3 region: CASQQELDQPQHF. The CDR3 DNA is TGTGCCAGCCAACAGGAATTAGATCAGCCCCAGCATTTT.

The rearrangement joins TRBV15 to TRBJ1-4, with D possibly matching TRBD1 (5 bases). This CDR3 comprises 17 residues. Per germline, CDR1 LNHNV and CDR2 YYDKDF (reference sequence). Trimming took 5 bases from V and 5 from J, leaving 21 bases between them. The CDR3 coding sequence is TGTGCCACCAGCCGGCTCCTAGAGACATGGGGGAATGAAAAACTGTTTTTT. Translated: CATSRLLETWGNEKLFF.

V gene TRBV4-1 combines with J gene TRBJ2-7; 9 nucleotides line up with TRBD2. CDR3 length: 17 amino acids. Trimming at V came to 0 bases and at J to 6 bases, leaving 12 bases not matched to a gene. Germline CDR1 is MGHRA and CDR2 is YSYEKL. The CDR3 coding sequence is TGCGCCAGCAGCCAAGAAGGACTAGCGCGGGAGGCCGGCGAGCAGTACTTC. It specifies CASSQEGLAREAGEQYF.

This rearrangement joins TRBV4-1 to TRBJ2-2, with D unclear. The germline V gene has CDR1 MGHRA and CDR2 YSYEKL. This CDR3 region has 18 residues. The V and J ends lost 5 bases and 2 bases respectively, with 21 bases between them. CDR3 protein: CASSSLMGILDNTGELFF. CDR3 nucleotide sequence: TGCGCCAGCAGCTCCCTAATGGGAATCCTAGACAACACCGGGGAGCTGTTTTTT.

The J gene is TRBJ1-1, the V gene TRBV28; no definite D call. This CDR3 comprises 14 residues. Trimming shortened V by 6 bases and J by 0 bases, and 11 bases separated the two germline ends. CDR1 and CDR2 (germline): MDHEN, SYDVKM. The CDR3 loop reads CASSPPSLNTEAFF. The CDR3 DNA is TGTGCCAGCAGCCCCCCGAGCCTGAACACTGAAGCTTTCTTT.

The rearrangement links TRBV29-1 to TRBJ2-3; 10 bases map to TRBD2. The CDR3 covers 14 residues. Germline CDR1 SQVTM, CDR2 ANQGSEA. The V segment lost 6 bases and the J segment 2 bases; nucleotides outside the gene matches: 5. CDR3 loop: CSVRGLAVTDTQYF. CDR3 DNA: TGCAGCGTCCGTGGACTAGCGGTCACAGATACGCAGTATTTT.

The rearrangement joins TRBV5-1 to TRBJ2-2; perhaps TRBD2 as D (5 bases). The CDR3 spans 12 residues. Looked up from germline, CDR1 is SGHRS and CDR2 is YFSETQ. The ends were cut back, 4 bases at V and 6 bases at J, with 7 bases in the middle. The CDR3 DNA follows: TGCGCCAGCAGCCGGGGATCCGGGGAGCTGTTTTTT. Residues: CASSRGSGELFF.

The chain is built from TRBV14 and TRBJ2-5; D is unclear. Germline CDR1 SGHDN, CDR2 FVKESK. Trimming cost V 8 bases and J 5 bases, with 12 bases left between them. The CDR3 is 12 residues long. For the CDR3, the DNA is TGTGCCAGCGCGACCGAGGCCGAGACCCAGTACTTC. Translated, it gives CASATEAETQYF.

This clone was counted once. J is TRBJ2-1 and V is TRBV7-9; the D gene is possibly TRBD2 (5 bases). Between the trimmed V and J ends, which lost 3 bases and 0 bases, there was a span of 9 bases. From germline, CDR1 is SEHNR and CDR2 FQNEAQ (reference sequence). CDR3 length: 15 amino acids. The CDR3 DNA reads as TGTGCCAGCAGCTTGTGGGAGAGCTCCTACAATGAGCAGTTCTTC. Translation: CASSLWESSYNEQFF.

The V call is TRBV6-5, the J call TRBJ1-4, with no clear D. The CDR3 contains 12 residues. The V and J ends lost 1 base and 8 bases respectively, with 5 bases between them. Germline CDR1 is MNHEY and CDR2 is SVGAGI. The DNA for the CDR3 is TGTGCCAGCAGTTACTTGGGGGAAAAACTGTTTTTT. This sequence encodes CASSYLGEKLFF.

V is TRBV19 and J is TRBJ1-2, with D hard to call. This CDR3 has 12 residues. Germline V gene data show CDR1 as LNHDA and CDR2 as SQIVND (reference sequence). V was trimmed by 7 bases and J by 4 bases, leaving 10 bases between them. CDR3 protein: CASNRKTYGYTF. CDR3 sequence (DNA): TGTGCCAGTAATCGAAAGACCTATGGCTACACCTTC.

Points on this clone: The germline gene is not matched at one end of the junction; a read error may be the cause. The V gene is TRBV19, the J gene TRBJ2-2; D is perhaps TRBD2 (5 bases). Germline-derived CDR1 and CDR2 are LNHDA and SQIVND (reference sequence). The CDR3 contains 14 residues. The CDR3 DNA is TGTGCCACGAGGGCCCGGACGAACGCCGGGGAGCTGTTTTTT. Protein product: CATRARTNAGELFF.

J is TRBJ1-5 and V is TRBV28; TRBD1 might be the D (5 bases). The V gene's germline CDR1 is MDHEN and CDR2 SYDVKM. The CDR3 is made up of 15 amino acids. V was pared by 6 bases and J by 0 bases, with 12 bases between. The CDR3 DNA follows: TGTGCCAGCAGGGGCGGGACGGTTAGCAATCAGCCCCAGCATTTT. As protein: CASRGGTVSNQPQHF.

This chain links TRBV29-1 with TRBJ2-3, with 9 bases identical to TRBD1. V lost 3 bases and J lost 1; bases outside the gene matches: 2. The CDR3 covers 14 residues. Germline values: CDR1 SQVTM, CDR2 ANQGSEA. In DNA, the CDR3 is TGCAGCGTTGACTGGGACAGGGGCACAGATACGCAGTATTTT. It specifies CSVDWDRGTDTQYF.

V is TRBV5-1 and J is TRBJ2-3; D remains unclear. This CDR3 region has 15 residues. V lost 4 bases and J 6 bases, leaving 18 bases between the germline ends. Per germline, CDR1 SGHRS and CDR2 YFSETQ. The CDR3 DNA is TGCGCCAGCAGCCAAAGGACGGAACGTTGGGATACGCAGTATTTT. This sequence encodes CASSQRTERWDTQYF.

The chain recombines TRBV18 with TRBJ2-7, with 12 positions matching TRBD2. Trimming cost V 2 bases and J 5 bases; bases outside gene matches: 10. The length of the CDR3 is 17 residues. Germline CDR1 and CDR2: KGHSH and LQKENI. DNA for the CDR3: TGTGCCAGCTCACCAAGGTTTCTAGCGGGAGGGCAGGACGAGCAGTACTTC. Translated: CASSPRFLAGGQDEQYF.